The 21 T cell receptor beta chains reported below all come from one sample, sequenced in a study of control samples from healthy donors and cancer patients. The method was immunoSEQ multiplex PCR; TCRdb's version includes in-frame clones alone and lacks a portion of them. The sample records more than 150,000 clones, roughly 92% being singletons. The sequencing input was blood. These receptor sequences come from a woman between 25 and 40 years old in good health.

J is TRBJ2-5 and V is TRBV5-1; D is possibly TRBD1 or TRBD2 (6 bases each). The ends were cut back, 0 bases at V and 2 bases at J, with 17 bases in the middle. Germline V gene lookup returns CDR1 SGHRS and CDR2 YFSETQ. This CDR3 spans 17 amino acids. CDR3 in DNA: TGCGCCAGCAGCTTGGCCCTCGGAGGGGGGTCTCAAGAGACCCAGTACTTC. Its protein is CASSLALGGGSQETQYF.

The chain uses TRBV7-8 and TRBJ1-1, with 11 bases lining up with TRBD1. The CDR3 length is 15 residues. Germline V gene lookup returns CDR1 SGHVS and CDR2 FQNEAQ. V lost 4 bases, J lost 4 bases, and 5 bases stayed unmatched. CDR3 coding DNA: TGTGCCAGCAGCTCCCGGACAGGGGGCTTCACTGAAGCTTTCTTT. This translates into CASSSRTGGFTEAFF.

The chain joins TRBV28 to TRBJ2-3, with TRBD2 identical over 7 bases. This CDR3 is built from 18 residues. The V segment lost 5 bases and the J segment 3 bases; nucleotides outside the gene matches: 17. CDR1 is MDHEN and CDR2 is SYDVKM in the germline V gene. The CDR3 region is CASSPQGGGRGNTDTQYF. The CDR3, as DNA: TGTGCCAGCAGTCCGCAGGGCGGCGGGAGAGGGAATACAGATACGCAGTATTTT.

This chain joins TRBV11-2 and TRBJ1-3; D call uncertain. CDR3 length: 15 residues. Trimming pared 1 base from V and 0 bases from J, leaving 7 bases between. CDR1 and CDR2 from the germline V gene are SGHAT and FQNNGV. The CDR3 sequence is CASSLGGSSGNTIYF. The CDR3, as DNA: TGTGCCAGCAGCTTAGGTGGGAGCTCTGGAAACACCATATATTTT.

This clone was observed once. V and J are TRBV28 and TRBJ1-1; D possibly corresponds to TRBD1 (5 bases). The length of the CDR3 is 14 residues. Trimming shortened V by 5 bases and J by 9 bases, and 19 bases separated the two germline ends. Germline CDR1 reads MDHEN; CDR2 reads SYDVKM. DNA for the CDR3: TGTGCCAGCAGTCCCTGGCGAGGGGAAGAACAAGCTTTCTTT. Residues: CASSPWRGEEQAFF.

This clone was seen only once. The chain is built from TRBV9 and TRBJ2-7; tentative D call: TRBD2 (6 bases). Germline V gene lookup returns CDR1 SGDLS and CDR2 YYNGEE. The V end lost 0 bases, the J end lost 3 bases, and 10 bases lay between the germline ends. The CDR3 loop spans 14 amino acids. The CDR3 here is CASSVGGAGYEQYF. In nucleotides, the CDR3 is TGTGCCAGCAGCGTAGGCGGGGCGGGCTACGAGCAGTACTTC.

This chain connects TRBV19 to TRBJ2-7; TRBD1 is a possible D gene (6 bases). Between the trimmed V and J ends, which lost 1 base and 6 bases, there was a span of 13 bases. The germline gives CDR1 LNHDA, CDR2 SQIVND (reference sequence). The CDR3 runs to 14 residues. CDR3 DNA sequence: TGTGCCAGTAGTATAGGTCAGGGGATGGGCGAGCAGTACTTC. Translated, it gives CASSIGQGMGEQYF. Full variable domain (missing parts from reference TRBV19 and TRBJ2-7): DGGITQSPKYLFRKEGQNVTLSCEQNLNHDAMYWYRQDPGQGLRLIYYSQIVNDFQKGDIAEGYSVSREKKESFPLTVTSAQKNPTAFYLCASSIGQGMGEQYFGPGTRLTVT.

The chain uses TRBV28 and TRBJ1-3, with D maybe TRBD1 (5 bases). CDR1 MDHEN and CDR2 SYDVKM come from the germline V gene. Trimming removed 5 bases from V and 4 bases from J, with 12 bases in between. This CDR3 contains 14 residues. The CDR3 region has the DNA TGTGCCAGCAGTCCCGGGGGGATAGGAAACACCATATATTTT. Translated, it gives CASSPGGIGNTIYF.

This clone was recorded once. The V and J genes are TRBV7-9 and TRBJ1-4; D unresolved. Trimming left V 7 bases short and J 0 bases short, with 12 bases between. CDR3 length equals 15 residues. CDR1 is SEHNR, CDR2 FQNEAQ, per germline (reference sequence). The CDR3 DNA follows: TGTGCCAGCACCACCTCGGGAGCAACTAATGAAAAACTGTTTTTT. It yields the protein CASTTSGATNEKLFF.

The CDR3 coding sequence is TGTGCCAGCAGTTTCTCAGGGCAGGAGACCCAGTACTTC. It translates to CASSFSGQETQYF. The chain links TRBV12-3 or TRBV12-4 to TRBJ2-5; D might be TRBD1 (5 bases). This CDR3 has 13 residues. Trimming left V 3 bases short and J 5 bases short, with 10 bases between.

The J gene is TRBJ1-1, the V gene TRBV3-1 (or the pseudogene TRBV3-2); D is unclear. Trimming stripped 5 bases from V and 8 bases from J, with 15 bases between. Germline-derived CDR1 and CDR2 are LGHDT and YNNKEL (reference sequence). The CDR3 is 13 amino acids. The CDR3 DNA sequence: TGTGCCAGCAGCGGTATGTGGAGTGGAGAAGCTTTCTTT. This sequence encodes CASSGMWSGEAFF.

The chain is built from TRBV28 and TRBJ1-2; D is unclear. The CDR3 is 13 amino acids. V shed 1 base and J shed 8 bases, with 11 bases lying between them. Per germline, CDR1 MDHEN and CDR2 SYDVKM. The CDR3 is CASSLFPPGGYTF. CDR3 coding DNA: TGTGCCAGCAGTTTATTTCCTCCGGGGGGCTACACCTTC.

J is TRBJ2-1 and V is TRBV6-5; the D gene is possibly TRBD2 (5 bases). Trimming stripped 8 bases from V and 1 base from J, with 9 bases between. The CDR3 length is 13 residues. CDR1 MNHEY and CDR2 SVGAGI come from the germline V gene. The DNA for the CDR3 is TGTGCCAGCGAGGGATGGTCCTACAATGAGCAGTTCTTC. Its translation: CASEGWSYNEQFF.

The chain combines TRBV7-2 with TRBJ2-1; D is unclear. The germline V gene has CDR1 SGHTA and CDR2 FQGNSA. With 3 bases removed from V and 7 bases from J, the gap between germline ends came to 4 bases. CDR3 length equals 11 residues. The CDR3 bases are TGTGCCAGCAGCTTTAGGAATGAGCAGTTCTTC. Amino acids: CASSFRNEQFF. The whole variable domain, remainder taken from reference TRBV7-2 and TRBJ2-1, is GAGVSQSPSNKVTEKGKDVELRCDPISGHTALYWYRQSLGQGLEFLIYFQGNSAPDKSGLPSDRFSAERTGGSVSTLTIQRTQQEDSAVYLCASSFRNEQFFGPGTRLTVL.

This clone is a singleton in its sample. The V call is TRBV7-9, the J call TRBJ1-5; D gene uncertain. With 0 bases removed from V and 0 bases from J, the gap between germline ends came to 9 bases. This CDR3 region has 16 residues. Germline loops: CDR1 SEHNR, CDR2 FQNEAQ (reference sequence). CDR3 loop: CASSLAIGDSNQPQHF. The DNA of the CDR3 is TGTGCCAGCAGCTTAGCGATCGGCGATAGCAATCAGCCCCAGCATTTT.

V gene TRBV15 combines with J gene TRBJ1-3; 10 bases align to TRBD1. The V segment lost 5 bases and the J segment 0 bases; nucleotides outside the gene matches: 4. Looked up from germline, CDR1 is LNHNV and CDR2 is YYDKDF (reference sequence). This CDR3 is 16 amino acids long. CDR3 sequence reads: CATSGDRGSSGNTIYF. The DNA of the CDR3 is TGTGCCACCAGCGGGGACAGGGGTTCCTCTGGAAACACCATATATTTT.

The chain combines TRBV5-1 with TRBJ2-5; D tentatively reads TRBD1 or TRBD2 (6 bases each). The CDR3 consists of 14 residues. Trimming cost V 4 bases and J 5 bases, with 15 bases left between them. Per germline, CDR1 SGHRS and CDR2 YFSETQ. CDR3 bases: TGCGCCAGCAGCGGGGGGCGCGTGTGGGAGACCCAGTACTTC. Its protein product is CASSGGRVWETQYF.

A single count supports this clone. The rearrangement uses TRBV7-2 and TRBJ2-7; TRBD2 aligns across 8 bases. The CDR3 consists of 16 residues. Germline CDR1 and CDR2: SGHTA and FQGNSA. J lost 9 bases, V lost 2 bases, and 15 bases had no gene match. CDR3 DNA: TGTGCCAGCAGCTTATCCCTAGCGGGCGCGGAGGGTGGGCAGTACTTC. Protein: CASSLSLAGAEGGQYF.

This chain joins TRBV3-1 (or the pseudogene TRBV3-2) and TRBJ2-7; tentatively, D is TRBD1 (6 bases). Germline CDR1 LGHDT, CDR2 YNNKEL (reference sequence). The CDR3 loop spans 14 amino acids. With 4 bases removed from V and 5 bases from J, the gap between germline ends came to 15 bases. CDR3 DNA sequence: TGTGCCAGCAGCCCCTTTACAGGGCTCGACGAGCAGTACTTC. Its translation is CASSPFTGLDEQYF.

This chain uses TRBV6-5 with TRBJ2-3, with 7 bases that match TRBD1. The CDR3 is made up of 15 amino acids. Per germline, CDR1 MNHEY and CDR2 SVGAGI. V gave up 0 bases and J gave up 3 bases; unmatched junction bases: 3. In DNA form, the CDR3 reads TGTGCCAGCAGTTACTCCCGACAGGGTACAGATACGCAGTATTTT. Its protein is CASSYSRQGTDTQYF.

This chain uses TRBV2 with TRBJ1-1, with 7 nucleotides matching TRBD1. The ends lost 4 bases at V and 0 bases at J; junction bases unmatched: 8. Per germline, CDR1 SNHLY and CDR2 FYNNEI. This CDR3 region has 16 residues. The CDR3 DNA reads TGTGCCAGCAGTGGGGGACAGCTAATCATGAACACTGAAGCTTTCTTT. Residues: CASSGGQLIMNTEAFF.